What follows are 21 T cell receptor beta chains derived from one specimen sequenced in a study of CD8 T cells in ankylosing spondylitis. TCRdb used MiXCR to reprocess the 5' RACE reads, holding one entry per CDR3 protein. The repertoire has a few hundred thousand distinct CDR3 sequences, 18% of them found once; the top ten carry approximately 33%. The source material was blood, either unsorted or a sorted T cell fraction (not recorded which). The receptor source for this set is a male donor with ankylosing spondylitis or in good health (not recorded which).

The CDR3 DNA sequence: TGCAGCGTTGAAGTCTCTCTGGGCAGGGAGGTTGAAAAACTGTTTTTT. Translation: CSVEVSLGREVEKLFF. The chain couples TRBV29-1 to TRBJ1-4, with a possible D match to TRBD1 (5 bases). Germline V gene lookup returns CDR1 SQVTM and CDR2 ANQGSEA. The V and J ends lost 1 base and 7 bases respectively, with 19 bases between them. The CDR3 totals 16 residues. Filled out from reference TRBV29-1 and TRBJ1-4, the complete variable domain reads SAVISQKPSRDICQRGTSLTIQCQVDSQVTMMFWYRQQPGQSLTLIATANQGSEATYESGFVIDKFPISRPNLTFSTLTVSNMSPEDSSIYLCSVEVSLGREVEKLFFGSGTQLSVL.

The chain recombines TRBV7-6 with TRBJ2-7; maybe TRBD2 (5 bases). CDR1 is SGHVS and CDR2 is FNYEAQ in the germline V gene. Trimming left V 5 bases short and J 0 bases short, with 11 bases between. The CDR3 is 14 amino acids. This CDR3 reads CASSDRGDSYEQYF. The CDR3 nucleotides are TGTGCCAGCAGCGACCGGGGAGACTCCTACGAGCAGTACTTC.

The chain has TRBV15 and TRBJ2-7, with D perhaps TRBD1 (6 bases). Germline V gene sequence: CDR1 LNHNV, CDR2 YYDKDF (reference sequence). Deletions cut 5 bases from V and 6 bases from J, with 14 bases between. The length of the CDR3 is 13 residues. The CDR3 nucleotides are TGTGCCACCAGCGGCAGGGGATGGGGCGAGCAGTACTTC. Translated, it gives CATSGRGWGEQYF. Using reference TRBV15 and TRBJ2-7 for the parts outside the CDR3, the full variable domain is DAMVIQNPRYQVTQFGKPVTLSCSQTLNHNVMYWYQQKSSQAPKLLFHYYDKDFNNEADTPDNFQSRRPNTSFCFLDIRSPGLGDTAMYLCATSGRGWGEQYFGPGTRLTVT.

This clonotype appeared a few times. The chain combines TRBV29-1 with TRBJ2-3; no definite D call. Trimming took off 1 base at V and 2 bases at J, with 7 bases between the two ends. CDR3 length equals 13 residues. The germline V gene has CDR1 SQVTM and CDR2 ANQGSEA. CDR3 region: CSVEGQNTDTQYF. The CDR3 DNA is TGCAGCGTTGAAGGTCAGAACACAGATACGCAGTATTTT.

J is TRBJ2-7 and V is TRBV11-2; 8 bases agree with TRBD1. V lost 7 bases and J lost 6; bases outside the gene matches: 8. The CDR3 runs 13 residues. Looked up from germline, CDR1 is SGHAT and CDR2 is FQNNGV. The chain's CDR3 is CASTPKQGAEQYF. CDR3 bases: TGTGCCAGCACCCCCAAGCAGGGGGCCGAGCAGTACTTC.

The genes are TRBV29-1 and TRBJ1-1, with D uncertain. The germline gives CDR1 SQVTM, CDR2 ANQGSEA. Trimming pared 0 bases from V and 0 bases from J, leaving 17 bases between. The CDR3 is made up of 17 amino acids. The CDR3 DNA follows: TGCAGCGTTGAAGACAGCATTCTCGCCTCCATGAACACTGAAGCTTTCTTT. Translated: CSVEDSILASMNTEAFF.

There are a few counts of this clonotype. The chain has TRBV4-1 and TRBJ1-4; D is unclear. The CDR3 is made up of 16 amino acids. V was shortened by 4 bases and J by 0 bases, with 12 bases between the two germline ends. The germline CDR1 and CDR2 sequences are MGHRA and YSYEKL. CDR3 amino acids: CASSPVTASTNEKLFF. CDR3 coding DNA: TGCGCCAGCAGCCCCGTAACAGCTTCAACTAATGAAAAACTGTTTTTT.

This chain connects TRBV7-2 to TRBJ2-7; D is ambiguous. V lost 3 bases to trimming and J lost 1 base, with 7 bases between them. There are 13 residues in the CDR3. Germline assignment: CDR1 SGHTA and CDR2 FQGNSA. CDR3 region: CASSFGYSYEQYF. CDR3 nucleotide sequence: TGTGCCAGCAGCTTTGGGTATTCCTACGAGCAGTACTTC.

This clonotype was seen more than once but under ten times. The CDR3 bases are TGTGCCAGCAGCCAACCGCACAGGGACCCCTACGAGCAGTACTTC. Its protein product is CASSQPHRDPYEQYF. The chain couples TRBV6-1 to TRBJ2-7; D is perhaps TRBD1 (6 bases). Between the trimmed V and J ends, which lost 6 bases and 2 bases, there was a span of 17 bases. The germline gives CDR1 MNHNS, CDR2 SASEGT. This CDR3 is built from 15 residues.

The chain uses TRBV5-6 and TRBJ2-3; no firm D call. Trimming removed 0 bases at V and 2 bases at J, with 7 bases between. Germline lookup yields CDR1 SGHDT and CDR2 YYEEEE. The CDR3 covers 14 residues. The chain's CDR3 is CASSLGAITDTQYF. For the CDR3, the DNA is TGTGCCAGCAGCTTGGGGGCAATCACAGATACGCAGTATTTT. Full variable domain (missing parts from reference TRBV5-6 and TRBJ2-3): DAGVTQSPTHLIKTRGQQVTLRCSPKSGHDTVSWYQQALGQGPQFIFQYYEEEERQRGNFPDRFSGHQFPNYSSELNVNALLLGDSALYLCASSLGAITDTQYFGPGTRLTVL.

The chain joins TRBV7-6 to TRBJ2-3; 11 bases match TRBD2. Looked up from germline, CDR1 is SGHVS and CDR2 is FNYEAQ. The V gene end was trimmed by 0 bases and the J gene end by 4 bases; junction bases not matched to a gene: 9. CDR3 length: 18 residues. The CDR3 DNA reads TGTGCCAGCAGCTTAGCGGGCCGACTAGCGGGACCCCCAGATACGCAGTATTTT. Translation: CASSLAGRLAGPPDTQYF.

The chain uses TRBV4-1 and TRBJ2-2, with TRBD2 identical over 9 bases. The CDR3 consists of 17 residues. CDR1 is MGHRA and CDR2 is YSYEKL in the germline V gene. The V segment lost 0 bases and the J segment 4 bases; nucleotides outside the gene matches: 6. CDR3 bases: TGCGCCAGCAGCCAAGATCCAGCTAGCGGGGTCACCGGGGAGCTGTTTTTT. This gives the protein CASSQDPASGVTGELFF.

This clonotype appeared many times. This CDR3 is CATSKEWRQGQNEKLFF. The CDR3, as DNA: TGTGCCACCAGCAAAGAGTGGCGGCAGGGACAGAATGAAAAACTGTTTTTT. This chain uses TRBV15 with TRBJ1-4; 7 bases fit TRBD1. The V and J ends lost 4 bases and 5 bases, in that order; junction bases with no gene match: 13. Germline CDR1 is LNHNV and CDR2 is YYDKDF (reference sequence). The CDR3 runs 17 residues.

The chain employs TRBV7-9 and TRBJ2-5; D is possibly TRBD1 (5 bases). This CDR3 contains 15 residues. CDR1 is SEHNR, CDR2 FQNEAQ, per germline (reference sequence). Trimming pared 1 base from V and 5 bases from J, leaving 14 bases between. This chain's CDR3 is CASSLGYQGEETQYF. In nucleotides, the CDR3 is TGTGCCAGCAGCTTAGGCTACCAGGGTGAGGAGACCCAGTACTTC.

The table lists this clonotype with many counts. The chain employs TRBV5-1 and TRBJ2-2, with 7 bases matching TRBD1. V was pared by 4 bases and J by 6 bases, with 18 bases of the junction left unmatched. CDR3 length: 18 amino acids. Germline assignment: CDR1 SGHRS and CDR2 YFSETQ. CDR3 coding DNA: TGCGCCAGCAGCACAGGGGAGAGGCCATCCCCACTGGCCGGGGAGCTGTTTTTT. Amino acids: CASSTGERPSPLAGELFF.

This clonotype was observed at least ten times. The chain recombines TRBV29-1 with TRBJ2-1, with 9 bases that match TRBD1. V was clipped by 6 bases and J by 4 bases; unmatched bases: 7. This CDR3 contains 14 residues. Germline CDR1 is SQVTM and CDR2 is ANQGSEA. The CDR3 spells CSVAGTGSYNEQFF. As DNA, the CDR3 is TGCAGCGTCGCCGGGACAGGGTCTTACAATGAGCAGTTCTTC.

This clonotype was seen more than once but under ten times. The V call is TRBV4-3, the J call TRBJ1-1; D remains ambiguous. The germline V gene encodes CDR1 LGHNA and CDR2 YSLEER. V was pared by 0 bases and J by 0 bases, with 8 bases between. The CDR3 sequence is 15 residues long. CDR3: CASSQDPYMNTEAFF. The CDR3 bases are TGCGCCAGCAGCCAAGACCCGTACATGAACACTGAAGCTTTCTTT.

The chain has TRBV4-3 and TRBJ2-1; TRBD2 matches at 8 bases. V shed 0 bases, J shed 6 bases, and the junction held 10 bases outside the gene matches. Germline lookup yields CDR1 LGHNA and CDR2 YSLEER. This CDR3 has 17 amino acids. The CDR3 here is CASSQDSGGLGVNEQFF. CDR3 coding DNA: TGCGCCAGCAGCCAAGATTCGGGGGGACTAGGAGTCAATGAGCAGTTCTTC.

This clonotype was observed a few times. This chain uses TRBV5-1 with TRBJ1-1; 11 nucleotides match TRBD1. V trimming: 4 bases; J trimming: 1 base; junction bases outside the gene matches: 6. The CDR3 is made up of 16 amino acids. CDR1 and CDR2 (germline): SGHRS, YFSETQ. The CDR3, as DNA: TGCGCCAGCAGCGGGGTCGGGACAGGGGGGAACACTGAAGCTTTCTTT. Its protein is CASSGVGTGGNTEAFF. The variable domain in full, completed from reference TRBV5-1 and TRBJ1-1, reads KAGVTQTPRYLIKTRGQQVTLSCSPISGHRSVSWYQQTPGQGLQFLFEYFSETQRNKGNFPGRFSGRQFSNSRSEMNVSTLELGDSALYLCASSGVGTGGNTEAFFGQGTRLTVV.

The V and J genes are TRBV5-1 and TRBJ1-4, with 9 bases identical to TRBD1. The germline CDR1 and CDR2 sequences are SGHRS and YFSETQ. The CDR3 is 15 amino acids. Trimming cost V 4 bases and J 12 bases; bases outside gene matches: 13. CDR3 amino acids: CASSHRQGVPEELFF. CDR3 coding DNA: TGCGCCAGCAGCCACCGACAGGGGGTACCAGAGGAACTGTTTTTT.

Many counts were recorded for this clonotype. V gene TRBV13 combines with J gene TRBJ2-3; D gene ambiguous. Germline CDR1 is PRHDT and CDR2 is FYEKMQ (reference sequence). CDR3 length: 13 residues. Trimming stripped 2 bases from V and 6 bases from J, with 9 bases between. This CDR3 reads CASSLNTWDTQYF. The CDR3 DNA follows: TGTGCCAGCAGCTTAAATACTTGGGATACGCAGTATTTT. The full variable domain, completed using reference TRBV13 and TRBJ2-3, is AAGVIQSPRHLIKEKRETATLKCYPIPRHDTVYWYQQGPGQDPQFLISFYEKMQSDKGSIPDRFSAQQFSDYHSELNMSSLELGDSALYFCASSLNTWDTQYFGPGTRLTVL.